Listed here is a single TCR beta chain. Its antigen is unknown. The source of the sample is a study of synovial regulatory T cells in juvenile arthritis. Notes on the study in general: Across patients, iaTreg TCR repertoires were mostly private, partly shared with synovial Teff and blood CPL. Synovial Treg CDR3 sequences overlapped more with iaTregs than other circulating Tregs.

The CDR3 spans 15 residues. No DNA accompanies this entry. In germline, CDR1 is KGHSH, CDR2 LQKENI. Median disease duration was roughly 7 years, range 0.2-19.1. Profiling relied on immunoSEQ multiplex PCR, and the TCRdb table lists in-frame clones only, not all of them. The repertoire table contains approximately 7,000 clones. The V and J genes are TRBV18 and TRBJ2-7; the D call from TCRdb, TRBD2, cannot be confirmed without DNA. Sequencing used Treg cells from blood. Subset described: remaining (HLA-DR-negative) circulating blood Treg cells. This TCR was recovered from a donor aged 2-30 years with juvenile idiopathic arthritis. CDR3 amino acids: CASSPLASGNYEQYF.